The following is a TCR beta chain sequence with its context. The entry originates in a study of blood T cell repertoires in COVID-19. In the study overall: Acute and convalescent COVID-19 samples came from the United States, Italy and Spain. T cells, B-cell-depleted T cells, or PBMCs provided the cDNA or gDNA that served as material.

In the original processing: Amplified reference gene primers provided the basis for estimating nucleated cell counts. Profiled with immunoSEQ multiplex PCR; TCRdb holds only in-frame clones, not every one. Clone size and the V and J calls come from that table; the DNA yielded D and trimming. The table lists about 97,000 clones, 84% of them singletons, with around 9.5% in the top ten. Germline V CDR1 and CDR2: SGHRS, YFSETQ. Trimming shortened V by 4 bases and J by 2 bases, and 15 bases separated the two germline ends. This CDR3 comprises 16 residues. V usage is TRBV5-1 and J usage is TRBJ1-4; D gene unclear. Sequencing was done on a sample of peripheral blood. The origin of this receptor is a man aged 35-49 years with active or convalescent COVID-19. CDR3 loop: CASSPGVMGTNEKLFF. In nucleotides, the CDR3 is TGCGCCAGCAGCCCCGGAGTGATGGGTACTAATGAAAAACTGTTTTTT.